These 30 T cell receptor beta chains were sequenced from one sample in a study of regulatory T cells in long-lasting Graves disease. Time point of the sample: newly diagnosed GD, antithyroid drugs for less than 3 months. The TCR library was prepared using RNA isolated from PBMCs. The TCR beta library used iRepertoire HTBI primers with Arm-PCR amplification of CDR3. TCRdb re-called the multiplex PCR reads through MiXCR, storing one row per CDR3 protein. The sample holds roughly 510,000 distinct CDR3 sequences, around 15% seen once. The same data also contributed to another study, on T cells in Graves' hyperthyroidism and ophthalmopathy.

The sequences come from peripheral blood mononuclear cells (PBMCs), collected at new diagnosis, from a patient treated with antithyroid drugs. The source is a man between 18 and 29 years old with Graves disease.

In the case of this clonotype: It may be a read error: a sequence one base away is much more abundant. The chain combines TRBV12-3 or TRBV12-4 with TRBJ2-2; TRBD2 agrees at 9 bases. Unmatched junction bases numbered 14, after V lost 6 bases and J lost 3 bases. The CDR3 runs to 18 residues. In DNA form, the CDR3 reads TGTGCCAGCAGACGAATAACCCGGACTAGCGCGGACACCGGGGAGCTGTTTTTT. Protein sequence: CASRRITRTSADTGELFF.

In its sample, this clonotype was seen many times. The V gene is TRBV27, the J gene TRBJ2-5; D may be TRBD2 (6 bases). With 5 bases removed from V and 2 bases from J, the gap between germline ends came to 21 bases. Per germline, CDR1 MNHEY and CDR2 SMNVEV (reference sequence). This CDR3 spans 17 amino acids. CDR3 in amino acids: CASSPGTFRRAQETQYF. The CDR3 nucleotides are TGTGCCAGCAGTCCTGGAACATTTAGGAGGGCTCAAGAGACCCAGTACTTC.

Points on this clonotype: This may arise from a read error, as a much more abundant clone is one base away. The CDR3 loop reads CASSFGTGRTDTRYF. The CDR3 nucleotides read TGTGCCAGCAGCTTTGGGACCGGTCGCACAGATACGCGGTATTTT. The chain uses TRBV7-3 and TRBJ2-3; D may correspond to TRBD1 or TRBD2 (5 bases each). The CDR3 sequence is 15 residues long. Germline CDR1 is SGHTA and CDR2 is FQGTGA.

This clonotype appeared many times. The chain links TRBV18 to TRBJ2-1; D remains ambiguous. CDR1 and CDR2 from the germline V gene are KGHSH and LQKENI. Between the trimmed V and J ends, which lost 2 bases and 9 bases, there was a span of 5 bases. The CDR3 is 11 residues long. CDR3 residues: CASSPKVEQFF. CDR3 DNA: TGTGCCAGCTCACCAAAAGTTGAGCAGTTCTTC.

The table lists this clonotype with many counts. V gene TRBV20-1 combines with J gene TRBJ2-1; D might be TRBD1 (5 bases). Trimming removed 2 bases from V and 3 bases from J, with 8 bases in between. This CDR3 has 13 amino acids. Germline CDR1 is DFQATT and CDR2 is SNEGSKA (reference sequence). DNA of the CDR3: TGCAGTGCTAGAAGGGGAAACTACAATGAGCAGTTCTTC. Residues: CSARRGNYNEQFF.

This clonotype has a count of ten or more. This sequence joins TRBV11-3 and TRBJ1-1, with a weak D call TRBD1 (5 bases). V dropped 5 bases and J dropped 6 bases, with 10 bases sitting between them. The CDR3 is 12 residues long. Germline CDR1 and CDR2: SGHNT and YENEEA. The DNA for the CDR3 is TGTGCCAGCAGCACCCGGGGGGCTGAAGCTTTCTTT. Amino acid sequence: CASSTRGAEAFF.

CDR3 amino acids: CASSARGLGETQYF. The CDR3 DNA follows: TGTGCCAGCAGCGCCCGGGGCCTCGGCGAGACCCAGTACTTC. This sequence joins TRBV9 and TRBJ2-5; TRBD1 or TRBD2 may be the D gene (5 bases each). Per the germline V gene, CDR1 is SGDLS and CDR2 is YYNGEE. The CDR3 length is 14 residues. Trimming pared 3 bases from V and 5 bases from J, leaving 14 bases between.

This clonotype was counted at least ten times. This rearrangement joins TRBV27 to TRBJ2-1; 13 positions match TRBD2. V was clipped by 5 bases and J by 8 bases; unmatched bases: 9. This CDR3 has 16 amino acids. Germline values: CDR1 MNHEY, CDR2 SMNVEV (reference sequence). The CDR3 DNA sequence: TGTGCCAGCAGTCCAAGGACTAGCGGGAGTTTCTATGAGCAGTTCTTC. It yields the protein CASSPRTSGSFYEQFF.

This chain joins TRBV6-1 and TRBJ1-3; a weak D match, TRBD1 (5 bases). Deletions cut 8 bases from V and 3 bases from J, with 17 bases between. Germline V lookup: CDR1 MNHNS, CDR2 SASEGT. The CDR3 has 15 residues. Written as DNA, the CDR3 is TGTGCCAGCGTTAAGGCTGGGGCAGTTGGAAACACCATATATTTT. Translating gives CASVKAGAVGNTIYF.

The rearrangement links TRBV20-1 to TRBJ2-5; D might be TRBD2 (5 bases). The CDR3 has 13 residues. Per germline, CDR1 DFQATT and CDR2 SNEGSKA (reference sequence). Trimming cost V 3 bases and J 3 bases, with 11 bases left between them. Here the CDR3 reads CSARESGKETQYF. In DNA, the CDR3 is TGCAGTGCTAGGGAATCGGGGAAAGAGACCCAGTACTTC.

This clonotype has a handful of counts. The chain uses TRBV12-3 or TRBV12-4 and TRBJ2-1; D is unresolved. The CDR3 is 15 amino acids. Trimming removed 3 bases from V and 2 bases from J, with 11 bases in between. CDR3 nucleotides: TGTGCCAGCAGTTTTCGCCAGAAACCCTACAATGAGCAGTTCTTC. Translating it yields CASSFRQKPYNEQFF.

The sample holds many counts of this clonotype. The V and J genes are TRBV5-1 and TRBJ2-2, with D perhaps TRBD1 (5 bases). CDR1 is SGHRS and CDR2 is YFSETQ in the germline V gene. The CDR3 is made up of 15 amino acids. Trimming removed 1 base from V and 5 bases from J, with 12 bases in between. The CDR3, as DNA: TGCGCCAGCAGCTTGATACAGGTCCGGACCGGGGAGCTGTTTTTT. This sequence encodes CASSLIQVRTGELFF.

The chain carries TRBV29-1 and TRBJ1-2; weak D call: TRBD1 (5 bases). This CDR3 has 13 residues. Germline CDR1 reads SQVTM; CDR2 reads ANQGSEA. With 5 bases removed from V and 2 bases from J, the gap between germline ends came to 12 bases. This CDR3 reads CSVRREGNYGYTF. The CDR3 region has the DNA TGCAGCGTTCGCCGCGAGGGGAACTATGGCTACACCTTC.

The table lists this clonotype with a few counts. In nucleotides, the CDR3 is TGCAGCGTTGGGACTAGCGGGAGCTCGACCTACAATGAGCAGTTCTTC. Its protein product is CSVGTSGSSTYNEQFF. The chain is built from TRBV29-1 and TRBJ2-1; 13 bases are a match to TRBD2. CDR1 and CDR2 from the germline V gene are SQVTM and ANQGSEA. V lost 4 bases and J lost 2; bases outside the gene matches: 5. The CDR3 is made up of 16 amino acids.

The rearrangement joins TRBV6-5 to TRBJ1-6; D is possibly TRBD1 (5 bases). This CDR3 spans 14 amino acids. Germline loops: CDR1 MNHEY, CDR2 SVGAGI. Trimming took 4 bases from V and 13 from J, leaving 17 bases between them. CDR3 DNA: TGTGCCAGCAGTTCCCGGGACCTCCGAGGGCCCCTCCACTTT. Residues: CASSSRDLRGPLHF.

This clonotype came up a few times. The germline gene is not matched at one end of the junction; a read error may be the cause. The chain employs TRBV30 and TRBJ1-2, with a tentative D call TRBD1 (5 bases). In germline, CDR1 is GTSNPN, CDR2 SVGIG (reference sequence). The CDR3 is made up of 14 amino acids. The CDR3 reads CTWSVQRGNYGYTF. The CDR3 bases are TGTACCTGGAGTGTACAACGGGGGAACTATGGCTACACCTTC.

This clonotype was detected many times. The J gene is TRBJ1-5, the V gene TRBV28, with TRBD1 identical over 10 bases. The ends lost 6 bases at V and 4 bases at J; junction bases unmatched: 9. The CDR3 loop spans 16 amino acids. Germline values: CDR1 MDHEN, CDR2 SYDVKM. The CDR3 protein is CASSLPDRGLNQPQHF. The CDR3 DNA follows: TGTGCCAGCAGCCTACCAGACAGGGGGCTAAATCAGCCCCAGCATTTT. The whole variable domain, filled in from reference TRBV28 and TRBJ1-5, reads DVKVTQSSRYLVKRTGEKVFLECVQDMDHENMFWYRQDPGLGLRLIYFSYDVKMKEKGDIPEGYSVSREKKERFSLILESASTNQTSMYLCASSLPDRGLNQPQHFGDGTRLSIL.

This clonotype occurred many times. V is TRBV29-1 and J is TRBJ2-3; D is perhaps TRBD2 (6 bases). CDR1 is SQVTM, CDR2 ANQGSEA, per germline. The CDR3 runs 14 residues. V was trimmed by 4 bases and J by 2 bases, leaving 13 bases between them. For the CDR3, the DNA is TGCAGCGTTGGGGGAGGTGCACTCACAGATACGCAGTATTTT. Residues: CSVGGGALTDTQYF.

This clonotype was seen a handful of times. This CDR3 reads CASSYDADEQYF. The CDR3 nucleotides are TGTGCCAGCAGTTACGACGCGGACGAGCAGTACTTC. The V call is TRBV6-2 or TRBV6-3, the J call TRBJ2-7; D is uncertain. CDR1 is MNHEY and CDR2 is SVGEGT in the germline V gene. CDR3 length: 12 amino acids. V lost 2 bases and J lost 5, with 7 bases in between.

V usage is TRBV2 and J usage is TRBJ2-1; 7 bases agree with TRBD2. Germline lookup yields CDR1 SNHLY and CDR2 FYNNEI. CDR3 length equals 14 residues. V trimming: 7 bases; J trimming: 2 bases; junction bases outside the gene matches: 5. CDR3 sequence (DNA): TGTGCCAGCAACGCGGGAGAGACCTACAATGAGCAGTTCTTC. Protein sequence: CASNAGETYNEQFF.

This chain connects TRBV6-5 to TRBJ1-2; D is ambiguous. Trimming took 0 bases from V and 2 from J, leaving 10 bases between them. The CDR3 spans 15 residues. The germline V gene has CDR1 MNHEY and CDR2 SVGAGI. The CDR3 here is CASSYSSQPNYGYTF. For the CDR3, the DNA is TGTGCCAGCAGTTACTCTTCCCAGCCGAACTATGGCTACACCTTC.

The rearrangement uses TRBV3-1 and TRBJ2-5; TRBD2 matches at 8 bases. V shed 5 bases and J 2 bases; nucleotides not matched to a gene: 10. This CDR3 comprises 16 residues. CDR1 LGHDT and CDR2 YNNKEL come from the germline V gene (reference sequence). CDR3 sequence (DNA): TGTGCCAGCAGCGCGTTATCGACTAGCGCACAAGAGACCCAGTACTTC. Amino acid sequence: CASSALSTSAQETQYF.

This clonotype was counted many times. The V call is TRBV6-1, the J call TRBJ1-1; D is uncertain. Trimming pared 6 bases from V and 1 base from J, leaving 12 bases between. Germline V CDR1 and CDR2: MNHNS, SASEGT. The CDR3 sequence is 14 residues long. CDR3 protein: CASSTTRGNTEAFF. Written as DNA, the CDR3 is TGTGCCAGCAGCACGACCCGAGGGAACACTGAAGCTTTCTTT.

This clonotype was picked up a small number of times. The chain joins TRBV6-1 to TRBJ2-3; 8 nucleotides line up with TRBD2. V dropped 5 bases and J dropped 6; count of bases not matched to a gene: 7. The CDR3 extends over 14 amino acids. Germline lookup yields CDR1 MNHNS and CDR2 SASEGT. The CDR3 here is CASSPGLELDTQYF. DNA for the CDR3: TGTGCCAGCAGTCCGGGACTAGAGTTGGATACGCAGTATTTT.

This clonotype showed up just a few times. This chain connects TRBV29-1 to TRBJ2-4, with D hard to call. Germline-derived CDR1 and CDR2 are SQVTM and ANQGSEA. The CDR3 has 13 residues. Trimming removed 6 bases from V and 6 bases from J, with 15 bases in between. For the CDR3, the DNA is TGCAGCGTGAACTCGGGTCTCGGAAACATTCAGTACTTC. Amino acid sequence: CSVNSGLGNIQYF.

This clonotype was seen more than once but under ten times. This chain joins TRBV9 and TRBJ1-1, with D perhaps matching TRBD1 (6 bases). CDR1 and CDR2 (germline): SGDLS, YYNGEE. V lost 3 bases to trimming and J lost 12 bases, with 15 bases between them. The CDR3 consists of 12 residues. Here the CDR3 reads CASSAGTRPTFF. In DNA form, the CDR3 reads TGTGCCAGCAGCGCCGGGACACGGCCAACTTTCTTT.

This clonotype was seen at least ten times. V is TRBV10-3 and J is TRBJ2-7; tentative D call: TRBD1 (6 bases). The CDR3 has 14 amino acids. The germline CDR1 and CDR2 sequences are ENHRY and SYGVKD. Trimming pared 0 bases from V and 4 bases from J, leaving 10 bases between. DNA for the CDR3: TGTGCCATCAGTGAGTCGAGGGGGATATACGAGCAGTACTTC. This gives the protein CAISESRGIYEQYF.

This clonotype was counted many times. The chain carries TRBV24-1 and TRBJ2-1; 7 nucleotides agree with TRBD1. Germline lookup yields CDR1 KGHDR and CDR2 SFDVKD. V shed 4 bases and J 5 bases; nucleotides not matched to a gene: 7. CDR3 length: 15 amino acids. This CDR3 reads CATSDRKTGHNEQFF. The CDR3 nucleotides are TGTGCCACCAGTGACCGGAAGACAGGGCACAATGAGCAGTTCTTC.

This chain connects TRBV12-3 or TRBV12-4 to TRBJ2-3; 7 positions agree with TRBD2. The CDR3 extends over 16 amino acids. With 6 bases clipped from V and 0 bases from J, the junction kept 9 bases outside the gene matches. As DNA, the CDR3 is TGTGCCAGCAGCCAAGTATCGGGAGGAAGCACAGATACGCAGTATTTT. It codes for CASSQVSGGSTDTQYF.

This clonotype was seen more than once but under ten times. This chain uses TRBV19 with TRBJ2-5; TRBD2 aligns across 7 bases. The V gene end was trimmed by 4 bases and the J gene end by 5 bases; junction bases not matched to a gene: 4. Germline V CDR1 and CDR2: LNHDA, SQIVND (reference sequence). The CDR3 sequence is 13 residues long. CDR3 sequence reads: CASSNRGGETQYF. CDR3 bases: TGTGCCAGTAGTAATAGGGGAGGGGAGACCCAGTACTTC. Variable domain in full (rest from reference TRBV19 and TRBJ2-5): DGGITQSPKYLFRKEGQNVTLSCEQNLNHDAMYWYRQDPGQGLRLIYYSQIVNDFQKGDIAEGYSVSREKKESFPLTVTSAQKNPTAFYLCASSNRGGETQYFGPGTRLLVL.